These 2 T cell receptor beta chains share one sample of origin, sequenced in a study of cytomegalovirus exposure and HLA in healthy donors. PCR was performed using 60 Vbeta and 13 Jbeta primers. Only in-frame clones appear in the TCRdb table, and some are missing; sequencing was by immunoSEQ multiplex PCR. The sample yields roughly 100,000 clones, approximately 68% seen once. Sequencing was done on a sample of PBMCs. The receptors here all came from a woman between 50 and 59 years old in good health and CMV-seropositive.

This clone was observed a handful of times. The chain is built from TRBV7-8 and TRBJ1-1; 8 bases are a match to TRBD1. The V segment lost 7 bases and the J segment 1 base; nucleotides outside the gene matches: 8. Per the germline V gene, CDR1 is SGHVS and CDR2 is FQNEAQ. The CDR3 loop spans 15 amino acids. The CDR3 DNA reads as TGTGCCAGCATTGACGCCGGGACAGGGAACACTGAAGCTTTCTTT. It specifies CASIDAGTGNTEAFF. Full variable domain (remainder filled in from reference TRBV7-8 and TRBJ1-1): GAGVSQSPRYKVAKRGQDVALRCDPISGHVSLFWYQQALGQGPEFLTYFQNEAQLDKSGLPSDRFFAERPEGSVSTLKIQRTQQEDSAVYLCASIDAGTGNTEAFFGQGTRLTVV.

CDR3 nucleotides: TGTGCCAGTCGTGCTCCAGGGGGCTCTAATGAAAAACTGTTTTTT. Its protein is CASRAPGGSNEKLFF. This chain links TRBV27 with TRBJ1-4; TRBD1 matches at 8 bases. V lost 9 bases to trimming and J lost 3 bases; unmatched junction nucleotides: 9. There are 15 residues in the CDR3. Germline CDR1 is MNHEY and CDR2 is SMNVEV (reference sequence).